A selection of T cell receptor beta chains follows, all from one sample in a study of T-cell memory formation after mild COVID-19. TCRdb analysed the 5' RACE reads with MiXCR anew, one entry per CDR3 protein. The data contain 550,000 to 600,000 distinct CDR3 sequences, around 16% of them singletons. The sample comprised PBMCs or a T cell subset sorted from them (not recorded which). These receptors originate from an adult woman who had mild COVID-19 (a few samples of this study predate the infection). Cell type and time point are not known. Both conserved end residues are part of each CDR3. A D gene is named only where the DNA matches it firmly. Size is stated for part of the rows, as once, few or many counts, or as a class when the clone is expanded.

j_call: TRBJ1-1; d_call: .; v_call: TRBV30; clone_size: .; cdr3_aa: CAWALTQNTEAFF; cdr3_nt: TGTGCCTGGGCACTGACCCAGAACACTGAAGCTTTCTTT
j_call: TRBJ2-6; d_call: TRBD1; v_call: TRBV27; clone_size: .; cdr3_aa: CASSPQQGSGANVLTF; cdr3_nt: TGTGCCAGCAGCCCGCAACAGGGGTCTGGGGCCAACGTCCTGACTTTC
j_call: TRBJ1-2; d_call: .; v_call: TRBV29-1; clone_size: .; cdr3_aa: CSVLDAWRDYGYTF; cdr3_nt: TGCAGCGTCCTCGACGCCTGGAGAGACTATGGCTACACCTTC
j_call: TRBJ2-1; d_call: TRBD2; v_call: TRBV12-3/TRBV12-4; clone_size: .; cdr3_aa: CASSLDRTSGLEQFF; cdr3_nt: TGTGCCAGCAGTTTAGATCGGACTAGCGGGCTGGAGCAGTTCTTC
j_call: TRBJ1-4; d_call: TRBD1; v_call: TRBV7-2; clone_size: few; cdr3_aa: CASSPGTGFEKLFF; cdr3_nt: TGTGCCAGCAGCCCCGGGACAGGTTTTGAAAAACTGTTTTTT
j_call: TRBJ2-2; d_call: .; v_call: TRBV12-3/TRBV12-4; clone_size: .; cdr3_aa: CASSPAPPWNTGELFF; cdr3_nt: TGTGCCAGCAGTCCCGCCCCGCCCTGGAACACCGGGGAGCTGTTTTTT
j_call: TRBJ2-2; d_call: .; v_call: TRBV23-1; clone_size: few; cdr3_aa: CASSQLDLRKRTGELFF; cdr3_nt: TGCGCCAGCAGTCAATTAGACTTACGGAAAAGGACCGGGGAGCTGTTTTTT
j_call: TRBJ2-5; d_call: TRBD1; v_call: TRBV9; clone_size: few; cdr3_aa: CASSPRQGLQETQYF; cdr3_nt: TGTGCCAGCAGCCCTAGACAGGGGCTACAGGAGACCCAGTACTTC
j_call: TRBJ1-4; d_call: .; v_call: TRBV12-3/TRBV12-4; clone_size: few; cdr3_aa: CASSLRGWEHEKLFF; cdr3_nt: TGTGCCAGCAGTTTACGGGGATGGGAGCATGAAAAACTGTTTTTT
j_call: TRBJ2-1; d_call: TRBD2; v_call: TRBV6-5; clone_size: .; cdr3_aa: CASSSGGKVDEQFF; cdr3_nt: TGTGCCAGCAGTTCGGGGGGTAAAGTAGATGAGCAGTTCTTC
j_call: TRBJ2-2; d_call: TRBD1; v_call: TRBV20-1; clone_size: few; cdr3_aa: CSAPPADRGMAGELFF; cdr3_nt: TGCAGTGCTCCCCCCGCGGACAGGGGGATGGCCGGGGAGCTGTTTTTT
j_call: TRBJ2-7; d_call: .; v_call: TRBV12-5; clone_size: few; cdr3_aa: CASGFRTVRVYEQYF; cdr3_nt: TGTGCTAGTGGTTTCCGGACAGTCCGGGTCTACGAGCAGTACTTC
j_call: TRBJ2-3; d_call: .; v_call: TRBV15; clone_size: .; cdr3_aa: CATSRDPKRTDTQYF; cdr3_nt: TGTGCCACCAGCAGAGATCCTAAACGGACAGATACGCAGTATTTT
j_call: TRBJ2-1; d_call: .; v_call: TRBV7-2; clone_size: few; cdr3_aa: CASSLPLNEQFF; cdr3_nt: TGTGCCAGCAGCTTACCTCTCAATGAGCAGTTCTTC